This T cell receptor beta chain originates from a study of blood T cell repertoires in COVID-19. Study-wide context: Specimens from acute and convalescent COVID-19 originated in the United States, Italy and Spain. T cells, B-cell-depleted T cells, or PBMCs provided the cDNA or gDNA that served as material.

Per the authors' pipeline: For nucleated cells, counts were estimated from reference gene primer amplification. Generated by immunoSEQ multiplex PCR, the TCRdb table keeps only in-frame clones and is missing some. The DNA was the basis for D and trimming; V, J and clone size are from that table. The repertoire holds approximately 210,000 clones, with almost 90% as singletons. Trimming took 0 bases from V and 3 from J; bases not matched to a gene: 4. CDR1 is SGHTS and CDR2 is YDEGEE in the germline V gene. The CDR3 totals 16 residues. The sequenced material came from peripheral blood. The source of this sequence is a man younger than 35 with active or convalescent COVID-19. This rearrangement joins TRBV5-8 to TRBJ1-2, with 11 positions matching TRBD1. The CDR3 loop is CASSLVGTGGYYGYTF. In nucleotides, the CDR3 is TGTGCCAGCAGCTTGGTGGGGACAGGGGGTTACTATGGCTACACCTTC.